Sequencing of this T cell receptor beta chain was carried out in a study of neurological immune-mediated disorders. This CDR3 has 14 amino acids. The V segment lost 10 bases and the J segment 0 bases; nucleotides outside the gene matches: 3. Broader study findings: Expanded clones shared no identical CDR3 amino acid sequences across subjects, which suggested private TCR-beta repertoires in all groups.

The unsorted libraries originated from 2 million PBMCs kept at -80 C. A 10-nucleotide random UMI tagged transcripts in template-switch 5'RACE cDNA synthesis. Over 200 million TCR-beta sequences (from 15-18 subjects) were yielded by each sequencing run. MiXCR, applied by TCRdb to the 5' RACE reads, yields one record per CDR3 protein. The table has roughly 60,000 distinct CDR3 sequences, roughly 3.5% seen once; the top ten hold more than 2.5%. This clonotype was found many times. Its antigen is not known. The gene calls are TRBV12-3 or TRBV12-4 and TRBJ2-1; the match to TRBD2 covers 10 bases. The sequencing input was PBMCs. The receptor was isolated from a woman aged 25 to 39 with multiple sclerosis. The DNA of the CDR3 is TGTGCCACCTTAGCGGGGGGCTCCTACAATGAGCAGTTCTTC. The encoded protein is CATLAGGSYNEQFF.